This TCR beta chain was observed in a study of blood T cell repertoires in COVID-19. Study details: The samples span acute and convalescent COVID-19 from the United States, Italy and Spain. In each case, the material was cDNA or gDNA derived from T cells, B-cell-depleted T cells, or PBMCs.

Original data processing: Reference gene primer amplification gave nucleated cell count estimates. Method: immunoSEQ multiplex PCR; TCRdb's copy keeps in-frame clones and lacks some. V, J and clone size are taken as reported in that table, and D and trimming were inferred from the DNA itself. In the table there are 250,000 or so clones, more than 70% of which are singletons. Source material: peripheral blood. The clonotype originates from a man at least 80 years old with acute or convalescent COVID-19.

CDR3 nucleotides: TGTGCCAGCAGCTCGACAGGGCGTAGCACCGGGGAGCTGTTTTTT. It encodes CASSSTGRSTGELFF. The genes are TRBV7-3 and TRBJ2-2; 7 bases fit TRBD1. This CDR3 has 15 amino acids. V was clipped by 4 bases and J by 4 bases; unmatched bases: 6. Per the germline V gene, CDR1 is SGHTA and CDR2 is FQGTGA.